This T cell receptor (beta chain) was found in a study of OX40 agonist ivuxolimab in advanced cancers. The repertoire was sequenced with immunoSEQ multiplex PCR; TCRdb's copy has only in-frame clones and lacks some. The table lists tens of thousands of clones, approximately 85% of them singletons, with less than 0.8% in the top ten. Whole-study results and caveats: Several nonresponders also turned out to have low normalized T-cell clonal expansion. In general, CD8+ T cells held more expanded clones than CD4+ did, on average. Among patients with partial responses at 0.1-3.0 mg/kg, clonal expansion was among the lowest.

The sampling schedule covered blood at baseline, cycle 4 day 1, and cycle 7 day 1. From germline, CDR1 is MNHEY and CDR2 SVGAGI. The CDR3 runs 12 residues. Details on this clone: As yet, its antigen is unknown. Germline and junction disagree at one end, which may indicate a read error.

The TCR originated in an adult with an advanced solid tumor such as melanoma, head and neck, liver or kidney cancer. This material consisted of CD4+ or CD8+ T cells sorted from blood, taken in a trial of the OX40 agonist ivuxolimab. The chain has TRBV6-5 and TRBJ1-1, with TRBD1 identical over 8 bases. The CDR3 DNA reads TGTGCCAGCAGTTACCCCCGGGACAGGTTACACTTT. Its protein is CASSYPRDRLHF.